The next 27 T cell receptor beta chains were all read from a single sample in a study of technical replicates of blood from a handful of donors. TCRdb keeps only in-frame clones here, not all; method: immunoSEQ multiplex PCR. The sample has tens of thousands of clones; roughly 94% are singletons. The specimen sequenced was T cells isolated from PBMCs. The receptors shown here come from a human donor in good health.

This chain joins TRBV28 and TRBJ1-1; 8 bases are a match to TRBD1. This CDR3 spans 12 amino acids. V lost 5 bases, J lost 5 bases, and 1 base stayed unmatched. Germline V gene sequence: CDR1 MDHEN, CDR2 SYDVKM. CDR3 protein: CASSRQGTEAFF. CDR3 sequence (DNA): TGTGCCAGCAGTCGACAGGGGACTGAAGCTTTCTTT. The variable domain in full, with the rest retrieved from reference TRBV28 and TRBJ1-1, is DVKVTQSSRYLVKRTGEKVFLECVQDMDHENMFWYRQDPGLGLRLIYFSYDVKMKEKGDIPEGYSVSREKKERFSLILESASTNQTSMYLCASSRQGTEAFFGQGTRLTVV.

This clone was seen just once. The chain carries TRBV28 and TRBJ2-3; tentatively, D is TRBD2 (6 bases). V shed 6 bases and J shed 0 bases, with 22 bases lying between them. This CDR3 is built from 18 residues. CDR1 MDHEN and CDR2 SYDVKM come from the germline V gene. The CDR3 coding sequence is TGTGCCAGCAGCCGGCCGGGACTCTCCCAATCTAGCACAGATACGCAGTATTTT. Protein: CASSRPGLSQSSTDTQYF.

V is TRBV7-2 and J is TRBJ2-7, with 10 bases identical to TRBD2. Germline CDR1 is SGHTA and CDR2 is FQGNSA. V trimming: 0 bases; J trimming: 5 bases; junction bases outside the gene matches: 22. The CDR3 sequence is 21 residues long. The CDR3 DNA sequence: TGTGCCAGCAGCTTAGCCCCCCTAGGACTAGCGGACGCTACGAGCCGGGACGAGCAGTACTTC. The encoded protein is CASSLAPLGLADATSRDEQYF.

CDR3 DNA sequence: TGTGCCAGCACCCTGAAAAGACAGACAGATACGCAGTATTTT. Translating gives CASTLKRQTDTQYF. This chain uses TRBV5-4 with TRBJ2-3, with TRBD1 as a possible D gene (5 bases). Per the germline V gene, CDR1 is SGHNT and CDR2 is YYREEE (reference sequence). The CDR3 is made up of 14 amino acids. Trimming took off 6 bases at V and 3 bases at J, with 14 bases between the two ends.

The CDR3 bases are TGCGCCAGCAGCTCTTCCCCTCAGGACACCAGAAACACCATATATTTT. Its translation: CASSSSPQDTRNTIYF. The rearrangement uses TRBV5-1 and TRBJ1-3; the D gene is possibly TRBD1 (5 bases). CDR1 is SGHRS and CDR2 is YFSETQ in the germline V gene. The CDR3 extends over 16 amino acids. V lost 3 bases and J 5 bases, leaving 18 bases between the germline ends.

The chain links TRBV29-1 to TRBJ2-7; TRBD1 matches at 9 bases. The J segment lost 5 bases and the V segment lost 7 bases, leaving 6 bases of the junction unmatched. The CDR3 extends over 12 amino acids. Germline V CDR1 and CDR2: SQVTM, ANQGSEA. The chain's CDR3 is CSATGGFNEQYF. The CDR3 DNA reads TGCAGCGCGACAGGGGGTTTTAACGAGCAGTACTTC.

The gene calls are TRBV27 and TRBJ1-5, with D perhaps TRBD1 (5 bases). V gave up 5 bases and J gave up 0 bases, with 14 bases separating them. Per the germline V gene, CDR1 is MNHEY and CDR2 is SMNVEV (reference sequence). The CDR3 consists of 16 residues. CDR3 in DNA: TGTGCCAGCAGTAGCCAGGGTGGCTATAGCAATCAGCCCCAGCATTTT. Translating it yields CASSSQGGYSNQPQHF.

The J gene is TRBJ2-1, the V gene TRBV6-5; D perhaps matches TRBD2 (7 bases). CDR1 is MNHEY, CDR2 SVGAGI, per germline. The germline V and J ends were trimmed by 2 bases and 3 bases, with 11 bases remaining between them. The CDR3 loop spans 15 amino acids. The CDR3 DNA reads as TGTGCCAGCAGTTACGGGGGGGACAACTACAATGAGCAGTTCTTC. Its protein is CASSYGGDNYNEQFF.

The CDR3 bases are TGCGCCAGCAGCCAAGACAACAGGGGGTTGCAGCCCCAGCATTTT. This gives the protein CASSQDNRGLQPQHF. J is TRBJ1-5 and V is TRBV4-1; TRBD1 matches at 8 bases. V dropped 0 bases and J dropped 7; count of bases not matched to a gene: 5. The CDR3 sequence is 15 residues long. Per the germline V gene, CDR1 is MGHRA and CDR2 is YSYEKL.

The rearrangement joins TRBV6-1 to TRBJ2-7, with TRBD2 identical over 13 bases. The CDR3 spans 17 residues. Germline V gene sequence: CDR1 MNHNS, CDR2 SASEGT. V was pared by 5 bases and J by 1 base, with 8 bases of the junction left unmatched. The CDR3 DNA follows: TGTGCCAGCAGTAAAGGACTAGCGGGAGCCGATTCCTACGAGCAGTACTTC. This translates into CASSKGLAGADSYEQYF.

The chain carries TRBV11-2 and TRBJ2-7; 11 bases align to TRBD2. After removal of 5 bases from V and 12 bases from J, the junction contained 15 bases not matched to a gene. In germline, CDR1 is SGHAT, CDR2 FQNNGV. The CDR3 sequence is 15 residues long. The CDR3 DNA reads as TGTGCCAGCAGCCTCCGTAAGGTAGCGGGAGGGCCTAGGTACTTC. Translating gives CASSLRKVAGGPRYF.

The chain combines TRBV28 with TRBJ2-7, with TRBD2 identical over 14 bases. V shed 5 bases, J shed 7 bases, and the junction held 10 bases outside the gene matches. Germline V CDR1 and CDR2: MDHEN, SYDVKM. CDR3 length: 16 residues. Here the CDR3 DNA reads TGTGCCAGCAGTGGCGGGACTAGCGGGAGCCTAAGGGAGCAGTACTTC. Residues: CASSGGTSGSLREQYF.

A word on this clone: Other DNA sequences within the sample encode an identical CDR3. Here the CDR3 DNA reads TGTGCCAGAACAGCCACTAACTATGGCTACACCTTC. Amino acid sequence: CARTATNYGYTF. The chain combines TRBV2 with TRBJ1-2; D unclear. V was trimmed by 9 bases and J by 0 bases, leaving 8 bases between them. This CDR3 contains 12 residues. From germline, CDR1 is SNHLY and CDR2 FYNNEI. The full variable domain, in which reference TRBV2 and TRBJ1-2 provide the parts outside the CDR3, is EPEVTQTPSHQVTQMGQEVILRCVPISNHLYFYWYRQILGQKVEFLVSFYNNEISEKSEIFDDQFSVERPDGSNFTLKIRSTKLEDSAMYFCARTATNYGYTFGSGTRLTVV.

V gene TRBV5-1 combines with J gene TRBJ1-3; D not certain. Trimming stripped 1 base from V and 4 bases from J, with 6 bases between. The germline V gene encodes CDR1 SGHRS and CDR2 YFSETQ. There are 13 residues in the CDR3. CDR3 protein: CASSLPGGNTIYF. The CDR3 bases are TGCGCCAGCAGCTTGCCGGGGGGAAACACCATATATTTT.

The chain has TRBV7-9 and TRBJ1-3; no reliable D call. There are 13 residues in the CDR3. Germline V lookup: CDR1 SEHNR, CDR2 FQNEAQ (reference sequence). The V and J ends lost 7 bases and 0 bases respectively, with 7 bases between them. The CDR3 sequence: CASTLSSGNTIYF. The CDR3 DNA reads TGTGCCAGCACCCTTAGCTCTGGAAACACCATATATTTT. Looking up the rest from reference TRBV7-9 and TRBJ1-3 gives the full variable domain: DTGVSQNPRHKITKRGQNVTFRCDPISEHNRLYWYRQTLGQGPEFLTYFQNEAQLEKSRLLSDRFSAERPKGSFSTLEIQRTEQGDSAMYLCASTLSSGNTIYFGEGSWLTVV.

The chain joins TRBV19 to TRBJ1-5; D not certain. Trimming removed 7 bases at V and 0 bases at J, with 16 bases between. The germline V gene encodes CDR1 LNHDA and CDR2 SQIVND (reference sequence). This CDR3 has 16 amino acids. CDR3 amino acids: CASIVTGGISNQPQHF. In nucleotides, the CDR3 is TGTGCCAGTATCGTGACGGGAGGGATTAGCAATCAGCCCCAGCATTTT.

This rearrangement joins TRBV4-2 to TRBJ1-5; D perhaps matches TRBD1 (5 bases). CDR3 length equals 16 residues. V lost 0 bases and J 6 bases, leaving 15 bases between the germline ends. In germline, CDR1 is LGHNA, CDR2 YNFKEQ. CDR3 bases: TGTGCCAGCAGCCAAGAAGGTGGGCAGGGCCGTCAGCCCCAGCATTTT. Protein sequence: CASSQEGGQGRQPQHF.

V is TRBV11-3 and J is TRBJ2-1; D remains unclear. CDR1 is SGHNT, CDR2 YENEEA, per germline. The ends were cut back, 0 bases at V and 8 bases at J, with 5 bases in the middle. This CDR3 is built from 12 residues. CDR3 in DNA: TGTGCCAGCAGCTTAGAGGCATATGAGCAGTTCTTC. Protein product: CASSLEAYEQFF.

The CDR3 DNA reads TGTGCCAGCAGCTGGACTAGCGGGAGCTACACCGGGGAGCTGTTTTTT. Translating gives CASSWTSGSYTGELFF. V is TRBV5-6 and J is TRBJ2-2; 13 bases line up with TRBD2. The CDR3 totals 16 residues. Trimming took 3 bases from V and 3 from J; bases not matched to a gene: 2. CDR1 is SGHDT, CDR2 YYEEEE, per germline.

The chain couples TRBV6-5 to TRBJ1-5, with D possibly TRBD1 on 5 matching bases. Looked up from germline, CDR1 is MNHEY and CDR2 is SVGAGI. With 0 bases removed from V and 9 bases from J, the gap between germline ends came to 9 bases. The CDR3 runs 13 residues. CDR3 amino acids: CASSYSRVRPQHF. The CDR3 nucleotides read TGTGCCAGCAGTTACTCCAGGGTTCGGCCCCAGCATTTT.

The chain carries TRBV25-1 and TRBJ2-3; D is possibly TRBD1 (6 bases). The CDR3 is 14 residues long. V was clipped by 6 bases and J by 1 base, with 11 bases between them. CDR1 is MGHDK and CDR2 is SYGVNS in the germline V gene. The CDR3 loop is CASSTGWGTDTQYF. The CDR3 region has the DNA TGTGCCAGCAGCACAGGGTGGGGCACAGATACGCAGTATTTT.

This clone is a singleton in its sample. The V gene is TRBV5-5, the J gene TRBJ2-3, with D maybe TRBD2 (5 bases). Germline CDR1 and CDR2: SGHKS and YYEKEE (reference sequence). The CDR3 is 16 amino acids. Trimming removed 5 bases at V and 2 bases at J, with 18 bases between. The CDR3 DNA is TGTGCCAGCAGTCCAGCGGATAGCGTAACCACAGATACGCAGTATTTT. It encodes CASSPADSVTTDTQYF.

The rearrangement links TRBV29-1 to TRBJ2-1; 11 bases align to TRBD1. Unmatched junction bases numbered 4, after V lost 6 bases and J lost 0 bases. CDR3 length equals 15 residues. CDR1 is SQVTM, CDR2 ANQGSEA, per germline. CDR3 nucleotide sequence: TGCAGCGTCCCTGGACAGGGGGCCTCCTACAATGAGCAGTTCTTC. Residues: CSVPGQGASYNEQFF.

The chain employs TRBV4-1 and TRBJ1-3; 8 bases agree with TRBD1. This CDR3 is 15 amino acids long. V dropped 1 base and J dropped 3; count of bases not matched to a gene: 2. CDR1 and CDR2 from the germline V gene are MGHRA and YSYEKL. The CDR3 sequence: CASSQGTGLGNTIYF. CDR3 DNA: TGCGCCAGCAGCCAAGGGACAGGGCTTGGAAACACCATATATTTT.

In this sample, this clone turned up a few times. The J gene is TRBJ1-3, the V gene TRBV19; 7 positions match TRBD1. Germline V gene data show CDR1 as LNHDA and CDR2 as SQIVND (reference sequence). The CDR3 spans 16 residues. V dropped 0 bases and J dropped 4; count of bases not matched to a gene: 6. DNA of the CDR3: TGTGCCAGTAGTATAGACTTGACAGGGCCCGGAAACACCATATATTTT. Encoded protein: CASSIDLTGPGNTIYF.

CDR3 coding DNA: TGTGCCAGCAGCTTAGAACAGGGGCATGGCTACACCTTC. As protein: CASSLEQGHGYTF. V is TRBV7-9 and J is TRBJ1-2; 7 bases are shared with TRBD1. The length of the CDR3 is 13 residues. CDR1 and CDR2 (germline): SEHNR, FQNEAQ (reference sequence). J lost 6 bases, V lost 1 base, and 2 bases had no gene match.

V gene TRBV7-2 combines with J gene TRBJ2-1, with 10 positions matching TRBD2. Germline V lookup: CDR1 SGHTA, CDR2 FQGNSA. V dropped 5 bases and J dropped 5; count of bases not matched to a gene: 6. The CDR3 sequence is 15 residues long. The CDR3 loop reads CASSPGLAEDNEQFF. CDR3 DNA: TGTGCCAGCAGCCCTGGACTAGCGGAAGACAATGAGCAGTTCTTC. Full variable domain (rest looked up from reference TRBV7-2 and TRBJ2-1): GAGVSQSPSNKVTEKGKDVELRCDPISGHTALYWYRQSLGQGLEFLIYFQGNSAPDKSGLPSDRFSAERTGGSVSTLTIQRTQQEDSAVYLCASSPGLAEDNEQFFGPGTRLTVL.